The 4 T cell receptor beta chains listed next were all sequenced from one sample in a study of blood T cell repertoires in COVID-19. Profiled with immunoSEQ multiplex PCR; TCRdb holds only in-frame clones, not every one. Of 150,000 to 200,000 clones in the sample, 90% are singletons; the top ten hold 18%. The sample taken for sequencing was peripheral blood. These receptors originate from a man between 60 and 75 years old with active or convalescent COVID-19.

The chain is built from TRBV27 and TRBJ2-3; TRBD2 agrees at 9 bases. Germline CDR1 MNHEY, CDR2 SMNVEV (reference sequence). With 5 bases clipped from V and 3 bases from J, the junction kept 12 bases outside the gene matches. The CDR3 extends over 17 amino acids. The CDR3 DNA is TGTGCCAGCAGTCAACTTAGCGGGAGCATGGGTACAGATACGCAGTATTTT. It is translated as CASSQLSGSMGTDTQYF.

The rearrangement uses TRBV6-5 and TRBJ1-3; 7 nucleotides align to TRBD1. This CDR3 comprises 14 residues. CDR1 and CDR2 (germline): MNHEY, SVGAGI. J gave up 1 base and V 10 bases, and 7 bases lay outside the gene matches. The CDR3 loop reads CATRGGLSGNTIYF. The CDR3 region has the DNA TGTGCCACCAGGGGGGGGTTGTCTGGAAACACCATATATTTT.

This chain uses TRBV24-1 with TRBJ1-2; D not certain. Looked up from germline, CDR1 is KGHDR and CDR2 is SFDVKD. The V end was cut by 7 bases, the J end by 7 bases, with 12 bases between. This CDR3 spans 12 amino acids. The CDR3 nucleotides read TGTGCCACCAGCGGGGAATCGGGTGGCTACACCTTC. Translating gives CATSGESGGYTF.

This rearrangement joins TRBV3-1 (or the pseudogene TRBV3-2) to TRBJ2-3; 11 bases are a match to TRBD2. CDR3 length: 16 amino acids. J gave up 0 bases and V 6 bases, and 5 bases lay outside the gene matches. CDR1 is LGHDT and CDR2 is YNNKEL in the germline V gene (reference sequence). CDR3 sequence reads: CASRRTSGFSTDTQYF. In DNA, the CDR3 is TGTGCCAGCAGGAGGACTAGCGGGTTTAGCACAGATACGCAGTATTTT.